A selection of T cell receptor beta chains follows, all from one sample in a study of T cell repertoires in cytomegalovirus infection. TCRdb processed the reads anew with MiXCR; each CDR3 protein has one entry. The table lists 310,000 or so distinct CDR3 sequences, about 23% of them singletons, with more than 11% in the top ten. Sequenced input: PBMCs. The receptor source for this set is a human donor in good health (CMV status not recorded). Some clones in this sample may be carry-over from other donors' samples. The CDR3 runs from the conserved cysteine through the conserved F or W. The order of the fields is V gene, clone size, J gene, D gene, CDR3 length, CDR3 DNA, CDR3 protein. A D gene is named only where the DNA matches it firmly. Some rows have no size entry. The others give once, few or many, or a class for an expanded clone.

>TRBV7-3|many|TRBJ2-5|TRBD1|14
TGTGCCAGCAGCCGGGACAGGACCCAAGAGACCCAGTACTTC
CASSRDRTQETQYF
>TRBV20-1|.|TRBJ1-1|.|12
TGCAGGACCGTTCGGGGGGCGGGTGAAGCTTTCTTT
CRTVRGAGEAFF
>TRBV24-1|.|TRBJ2-1|TRBD1|12
TGTGCCACCAGTGGAACAACAGGGGGCAAGTTCTTC
CATSGTTGGKFF
>TRBV20-1|.|TRBJ2-1|TRBD2|14
TGCAGTGCTAGAAGCGGGGAAGGGGTTCGGGAGCAGTTCTTC
CSARSGEGVREQFF
>TRBV15|few|TRBJ2-6|.|15
TGTGCCACCAGCAGAGTCCGGGCTGGGGCCAACGTCCTGACTTTC
CATSRVRAGANVLTF
>TRBV7-2|few|TRBJ2-5|TRBD1|15
TGTGCCAGCAGCCAGGACAGGGGGGCCCGAGAGACCCAGTACTTC
CASSQDRGARETQYF
>TRBV14|.|TRBJ2-1|.|15
TGTGCCAGCAGCCAAGATCTACTGGTTGACAATGAGCAGTTCTTC
CASSQDLLVDNEQFF
>TRBV9|few|TRBJ1-2|TRBD1|13
TGTGCCAGCACGATCCAGGGGGATTATGGCTACACCTTC
CASTIQGDYGYTF
>TRBV7-9|many|TRBJ2-1|TRBD2|16
TGTGCCAGCAGCCCTCTCCGGACTAGCCAGGACAATGAGCAGTTCTTC
CASSPLRTSQDNEQFF
>TRBV18|once|TRBJ1-5|.|16
TGTGCCAGCTCACCATTAGGGGTTAGTGGCAATCAGCCCCAGCATTTT
CASSPLGVSGNQPQHF
>TRBV7-2|many|TRBJ2-1|.|15
TGTGCCAGCAGCTTAGAATGGGGCCTATCTAGGGAGCAGTTCTTC
CASSLEWGLSREQFF
>TRBV10-3|few|TRBJ2-1|.|13
TGTGCCATCAGTGAGAACAGGGTGGACGAGCAGTTCTTC
CAISENRVDEQFF
>TRBV29-1|few|TRBJ2-1|TRBD2|14
TGCAGCGCCCGGGAGCGGGGGACCTACAATGAGCAGTTCTTC
CSARERGTYNEQFF
>TRBV20-1|few|TRBJ2-5|.|13
TGCAGTGCTAGAACCCCGGCCGGGGAGACCCAGTACTTC
CSARTPAGETQYF
>TRBV11-2|.|TRBJ2-1|.|16
TGTGCCAGCAGCTTTGGGAGAGGGGGTTCCTACAATGAGCAGTTCTTC
CASSFGRGGSYNEQFF
>TRBV30|.|TRBJ2-7|.|12
TGTGCCTGGGGAGCCAGGACGTACGAGCAGTACTTC
CAWGARTYEQYF
>TRBV18|few|TRBJ2-7|.|14
TGTGCCAGCTCACCTTATGGGGGCGCCTACGAGCAGTACTTC
CASSPYGGAYEQYF
>TRBV5-6|.|TRBJ2-2|TRBD1|16
TGTGCCAGCAGCTTCTCCGGGACAGCGAACACCGGGGAGCTGTTTTTT
CASSFSGTANTGELFF
>TRBV4-3|few|TRBJ2-1|TRBD1|11
TGCGCCAGCAGCCATACAGGGGGACAGTTCTTC
CASSHTGGQFF
>TRBV6-2/TRBV6-3|.|TRBJ2-3|TRBD1|15
TGTGCCAGCAGTCGACAGGGGGCGAGCACAGATACGCAGTATTTT
CASSRQGASTDTQYF
>TRBV5-1|.|TRBJ1-1|TRBD1|14
TGCGCCAGCAGCCAGACAGGGAGGGACACTGAAGCTGTCTTT
CASSQTGRDTEAVF
>TRBV2|.|TRBJ2-3|TRBD2|17
TGTGCCAGCACTCTGAGCGGGGGCACAAGCCGCACAGATACGCAGTATTTT
CASTLSGGTSRTDTQYF
>TRBV11-2|.|TRBJ2-3|TRBD2|22
TGTGCCAGCAGCTTCGGCAGGGGGCACCGACTAGCGGGATTATTAACTAAAGATACGCAGTATTTT
CASSFGRGHRLAGLLTKDTQYF
>TRBV11-2|.|TRBJ2-3|.|15
TGTGCCAGCAGCCCAACGGGACTCCTCACAGATACGCAGTATTTT
CASSPTGLLTDTQYF
>TRBV29-1|once|TRBJ2-5|.|12
TGCAGCGCCGATCGGGGACGAGAGACCCAGTACTTC
CSADRGRETQYF
>TRBV5-1|few|TRBJ2-2|TRBD1|14
TGCGCCAGCAGCTATGACAGGGCCACCGGGGAGCTGTTTTTT
CASSYDRATGELFF
>TRBV7-9|.|TRBJ2-1|TRBD2|15
TGTGCCAGCAGCATTTCTAGCGGGAGAAGTCGGGAGCAGTTCTTC
CASSISSGRSREQFF